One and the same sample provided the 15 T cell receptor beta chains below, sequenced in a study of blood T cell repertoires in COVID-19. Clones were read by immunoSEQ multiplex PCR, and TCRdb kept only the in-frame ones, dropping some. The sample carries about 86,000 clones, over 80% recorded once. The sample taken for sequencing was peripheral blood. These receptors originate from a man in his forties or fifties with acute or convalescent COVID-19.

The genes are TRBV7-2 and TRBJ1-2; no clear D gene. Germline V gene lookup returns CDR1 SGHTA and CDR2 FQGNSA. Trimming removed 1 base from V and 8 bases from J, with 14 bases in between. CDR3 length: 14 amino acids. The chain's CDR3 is CASSLENADYGYTF. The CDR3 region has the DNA TGTGCCAGCAGCTTAGAAAATGCGGATTACGGCTACACCTTC.

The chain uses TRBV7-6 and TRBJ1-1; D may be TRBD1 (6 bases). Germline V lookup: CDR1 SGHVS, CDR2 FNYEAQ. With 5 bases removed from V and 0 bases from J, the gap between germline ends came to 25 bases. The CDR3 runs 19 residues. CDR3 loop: CASSQRDMIIRGLNTEAFF. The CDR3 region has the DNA TGTGCCAGCAGCCAACGGGACATGATAATTAGGGGTCTGAACACTGAAGCTTTCTTT.

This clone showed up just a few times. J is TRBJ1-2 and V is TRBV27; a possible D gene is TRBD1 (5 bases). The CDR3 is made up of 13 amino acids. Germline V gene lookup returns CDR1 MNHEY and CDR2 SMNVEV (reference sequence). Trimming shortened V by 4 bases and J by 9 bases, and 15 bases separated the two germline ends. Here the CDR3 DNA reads TGTGCCAGCAGTTCAGACAGCTCTATGAGCTACACCTTC. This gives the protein CASSSDSSMSYTF.

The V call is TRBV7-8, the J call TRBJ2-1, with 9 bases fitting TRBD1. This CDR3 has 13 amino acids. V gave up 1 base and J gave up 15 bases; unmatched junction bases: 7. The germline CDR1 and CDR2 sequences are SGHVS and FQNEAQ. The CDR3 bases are TGTGCCAGCAGCTTAGTCGGCGGGACAGGGACGTTCTTC. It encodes CASSLVGGTGTFF.

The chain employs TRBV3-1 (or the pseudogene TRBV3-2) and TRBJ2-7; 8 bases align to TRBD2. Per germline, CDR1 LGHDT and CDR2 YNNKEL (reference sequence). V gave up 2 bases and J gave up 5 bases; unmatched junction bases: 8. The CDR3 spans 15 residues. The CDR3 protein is CASSQLAGTSNEQYF. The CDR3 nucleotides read TGTGCCAGCAGCCAACTAGCGGGTACCTCTAACGAGCAGTACTTC.

Here the CDR3 DNA reads TGTGCCAGTAGTATTTGGGACACCGGGACGACAAACACCATATATTTT. Translated: CASSIWDTGTTNTIYF. V is TRBV19 and J is TRBJ1-3; weak D call: TRBD1 (6 bases). V was cut by 3 bases and J by 6 bases, with 18 bases left in between. The germline CDR1 and CDR2 sequences are LNHDA and SQIVND (reference sequence). The CDR3 has 16 residues.

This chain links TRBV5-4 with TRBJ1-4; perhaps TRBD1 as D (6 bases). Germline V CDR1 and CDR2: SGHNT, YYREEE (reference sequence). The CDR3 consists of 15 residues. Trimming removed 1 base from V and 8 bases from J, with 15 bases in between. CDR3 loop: CASSLPGGAREKLFF. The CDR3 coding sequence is TGTGCCAGCAGCTTGCCGGGGGGGGCACGGGAAAAACTGTTTTTT.

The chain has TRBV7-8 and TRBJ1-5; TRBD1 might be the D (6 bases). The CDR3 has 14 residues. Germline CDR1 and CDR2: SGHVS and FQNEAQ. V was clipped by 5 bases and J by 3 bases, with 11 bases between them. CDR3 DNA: TGTGCCAGCAGCCGTGGACAGAACAATCAGCCCCAGCATTTT. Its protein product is CASSRGQNNQPQHF.

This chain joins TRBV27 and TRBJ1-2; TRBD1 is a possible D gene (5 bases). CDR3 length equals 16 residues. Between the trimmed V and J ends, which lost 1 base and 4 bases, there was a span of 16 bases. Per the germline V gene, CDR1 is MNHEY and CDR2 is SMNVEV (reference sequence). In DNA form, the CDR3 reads TGTGCCAGCAGTTTATGGTCGGGGGATCGGGTCTATGGCTACACCTTC. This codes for CASSLWSGDRVYGYTF.

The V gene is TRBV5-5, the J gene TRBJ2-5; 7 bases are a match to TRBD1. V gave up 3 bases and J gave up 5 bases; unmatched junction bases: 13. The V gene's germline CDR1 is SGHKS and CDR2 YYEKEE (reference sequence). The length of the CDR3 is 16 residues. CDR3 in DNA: TGTGCCAGCAGCTCCGTGGGGCAGGGGGTTCGGGAGACCCAGTACTTC. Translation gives CASSSVGQGVRETQYF.

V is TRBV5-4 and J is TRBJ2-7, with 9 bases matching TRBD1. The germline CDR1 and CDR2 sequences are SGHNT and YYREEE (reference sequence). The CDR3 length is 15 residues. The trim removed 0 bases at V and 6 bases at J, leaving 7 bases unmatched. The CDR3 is CASSLDGTGLVEQYF. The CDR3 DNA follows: TGTGCCAGCAGCTTGGATGGGACAGGGCTCGTCGAGCAGTACTTC.

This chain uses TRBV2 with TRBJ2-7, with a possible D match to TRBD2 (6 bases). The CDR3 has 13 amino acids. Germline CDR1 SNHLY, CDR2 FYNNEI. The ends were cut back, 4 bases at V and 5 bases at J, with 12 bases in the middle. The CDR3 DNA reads TGTGCCAGCAGTGTTCGCGGGGACCACGAGCAGTACTTC. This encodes CASSVRGDHEQYF.

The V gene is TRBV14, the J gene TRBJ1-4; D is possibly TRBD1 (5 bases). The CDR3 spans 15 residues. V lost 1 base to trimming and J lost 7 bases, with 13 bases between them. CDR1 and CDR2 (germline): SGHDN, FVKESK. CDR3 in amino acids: CASSQGDWTGEKLFF. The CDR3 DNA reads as TGTGCCAGCAGCCAAGGGGACTGGACGGGTGAAAAACTGTTTTTT.

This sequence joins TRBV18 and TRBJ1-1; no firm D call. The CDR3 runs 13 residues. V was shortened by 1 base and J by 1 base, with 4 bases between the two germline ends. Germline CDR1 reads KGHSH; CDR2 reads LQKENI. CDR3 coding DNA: TGTGCCAGCTCACCACGGGCGAACACTGAAGCTTTCTTT. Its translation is CASSPRANTEAFF.

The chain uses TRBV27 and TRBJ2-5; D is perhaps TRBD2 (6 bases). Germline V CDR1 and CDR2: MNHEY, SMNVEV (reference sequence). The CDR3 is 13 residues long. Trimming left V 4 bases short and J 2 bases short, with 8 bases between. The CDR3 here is CASSSGVQETQYF. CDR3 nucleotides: TGTGCCAGCAGTTCGGGGGTTCAAGAGACCCAGTACTTC.